Following are 26 T cell receptor beta chains from one sample sequenced in a study of blood T cell repertoires in COVID-19. Measured with immunoSEQ multiplex PCR; TCRdb has only the in-frame clones, and not every one. This table has tens of thousands of clones, about nine tenths appearing once. What was sequenced was peripheral blood. These receptors all stem from a man between 65 and 85 years old with acute or convalescent COVID-19.

By sample share, this clone is medium-sized. CDR3: CSVSGGRDGYTF. DNA of the CDR3: TGCAGCGTTTCAGGGGGCAGGGATGGCTACACCTTC. The chain links TRBV29-1 to TRBJ1-2; TRBD1 matches 8 bases. CDR3 length: 12 residues. Germline CDR1 and CDR2: SQVTM and ANQGSEA. J was trimmed by 6 bases and V by 5 bases; bases with no gene match: 5. Full variable domain (outside the CDR3, taken from reference TRBV29-1 and TRBJ1-2): SAVISQKPSRDICQRGTSLTIQCQVDSQVTMMFWYRQQPGQSLTLIATANQGSEATYESGFVIDKFPISRPNLTFSTLTVSNMSPEDSSIYLCSVSGGRDGYTFGSGTRLTVV.

A note on this clone: An end of the junction does not agree with germline; a read error may underlie this. The rearrangement links TRBV19 to TRBJ1-5; D possibly corresponds to TRBD1 (5 bases). CDR1 LNHDA and CDR2 SQIVND come from the germline V gene (reference sequence). The CDR3 runs 13 residues. CDR3 residues: CASTIGAYQPQHF. CDR3 bases: TGTGCCAGTACTATAGGGGCGTATCAGCCCCAGCATTTT.

The CDR3 DNA follows: TGTGCCAGCAGCACACAGGGTAGCAATCAGCCCCAGCATTTT. Its protein product is CASSTQGSNQPQHF. The genes are TRBV13 and TRBJ1-5; a possible D gene is TRBD1 (6 bases). Germline-derived CDR1 and CDR2 are PRHDT and FYEKMQ (reference sequence). The CDR3 totals 14 residues. Trimming took 5 bases from V and 0 from J, leaving 8 bases between them.

This rearrangement joins TRBV7-9 to TRBJ2-6; 10 positions agree with TRBD1. The junction had 8 bases not matched to a gene; V was cut back by 4 bases and J by 2 bases. CDR3 length: 18 residues. CDR1 and CDR2 from the germline V gene are SEHNR and FQNEAQ (reference sequence). CDR3 DNA sequence: TGTGCCAGCAGCTCCTGGACAGGGGGTCGCCCTGGGGCCAACGTCCTGACTTTC. Translation gives CASSSWTGGRPGANVLTF.

The J gene is TRBJ2-1, the V gene TRBV4-2; D is undetermined. Germline CDR1 and CDR2: LGHNA and YNFKEQ. The CDR3 runs 17 residues. The V gene lost 0 bases and the J gene lost 0 bases, with 12 bases spanning the gap. CDR3 sequence: CASSQEFSFYSYNEQFF. As DNA, the CDR3 is TGTGCCAGCAGCCAAGAATTTTCGTTTTACTCCTACAATGAGCAGTTCTTC.

This chain links TRBV7-8 with TRBJ1-2, with TRBD1 matching 9 bases. The V gene's germline CDR1 is SGHVS and CDR2 FQNEAQ. The CDR3 is 14 amino acids. The V gene end was trimmed by 5 bases and the J gene end by 1 base; junction bases not matched to a gene: 2. CDR3 sequence reads: CASSTGQGNYGYTF. Written as DNA, the CDR3 is TGTGCCAGCAGCACGGGACAGGGTAACTATGGCTACACCTTC.

This rearrangement joins TRBV7-2 to TRBJ1-4, with 8 bases that match TRBD1. V lost 1 base, J lost 6 bases, and 1 base stayed unmatched. The V gene's germline CDR1 is SGHTA and CDR2 FQGNSA. The CDR3 has 14 residues. CDR3 protein: CASSLGTGYEKLFF. As DNA, the CDR3 is TGTGCCAGCAGCTTAGGGACAGGGTATGAAAAACTGTTTTTT.

The genes are TRBV6-5 and TRBJ1-1; D may be TRBD1 (6 bases). V lost 7 bases, J lost 2 bases, and 17 bases lay in between. This CDR3 is 15 amino acids long. Germline V gene sequence: CDR1 MNHEY, CDR2 SVGAGI. The CDR3 sequence: CASKNLGAPNTEAFF. CDR3 nucleotides: TGTGCCAGCAAAAATCTGGGGGCCCCAAACACTGAAGCTTTCTTT.

The chain couples TRBV7-9 to TRBJ2-2; D possibly corresponds to TRBD1 (6 bases). V was cut by 1 base and J by 6 bases, with 18 bases left in between. CDR1 and CDR2 (germline): SEHNR, FQNEAQ (reference sequence). The CDR3 is 17 amino acids. The CDR3 DNA follows: TGTGCCAGCAGCTTAGTGTCTGGGACATTGTTAGCCGGGGAGCTGTTTTTT. Translation: CASSLVSGTLLAGELFF.

This rearrangement joins TRBV28 to TRBJ2-2; 12 positions agree with TRBD2. V lost 4 bases to trimming and J lost 4 bases; unmatched junction nucleotides: 4. CDR1 and CDR2 (germline): MDHEN, SYDVKM. CDR3 length equals 16 residues. The DNA of the CDR3 is TGTGCCAGCAGTTCCTGGACTAGCGGGGTCACCGGGGAGCTGTTTTTT. Its translation: CASSSWTSGVTGELFF.

CDR3 nucleotide sequence: TGCGCCAGCAGTCAACAATCCTCCTACGAGCAGTACGTC. This translates into CASSQQSSYEQYV. The V and J genes are TRBV23-1 and TRBJ2-7; no firm D call. TRBV23-1 is identified as an open reading frame with a role that is uncertain. The CDR3 runs to 13 residues. The V end was cut by 2 bases, the J end by 0 bases, with 5 bases between.

CDR3 sequence (DNA): TGTGCCAGCAGTTTACAGGCTGGGGCCAACGTCCTGACTTTC. Its protein is CASSLQAGANVLTF. The gene calls are TRBV6-5 and TRBJ2-6, with D perhaps matching TRBD1 (5 bases). Trimming shortened V by 4 bases and J by 2 bases, and 6 bases separated the two germline ends. Germline V gene lookup returns CDR1 MNHEY and CDR2 SVGAGI. This CDR3 comprises 14 residues.

V is TRBV5-1 and J is TRBJ1-1, with TRBD1 matching over 7 bases. Germline CDR1 is SGHRS and CDR2 is YFSETQ. The CDR3 is made up of 14 amino acids. Unmatched junction bases numbered 7, after V lost 1 base and J lost 7 bases. The CDR3, as DNA: TGCGCCAGCAGCTTGACCGGGACAGTACGTGAAGCTTTCTTT. It is translated as CASSLTGTVREAFF.

This clone was detected a few times. CDR3 amino acids: CASSPKILPQTTNTEAFF. Written as DNA, the CDR3 is TGTGCCAGCTCACCCAAAATCCTGCCACAGACGACGAACACTGAAGCTTTCTTT. The J gene is TRBJ1-1, the V gene TRBV18; D not certain. CDR1 KGHSH and CDR2 LQKENI come from the germline V gene. V lost 3 bases and J lost 1, with 21 bases in between. The CDR3 is 18 residues long. Full variable domain (rest looked up from reference TRBV18 and TRBJ1-1): NAGVMQNPRHLVRRRGQEARLRCSPMKGHSHVYWYRQLPEEGLKFMVYLQKENIIDESGMPKERFSAEFPKEGPSILRIQQVVRGDSAAYFCASSPKILPQTTNTEAFFGQGTRLTVV.

CDR3 residues: CASSHWIAGPLTNTGELFF. CDR3 DNA sequence: TGTGCCAGCAGCCACTGGATAGCGGGGCCTCTTACGAACACCGGGGAGCTGTTTTTT. V and J are TRBV7-6 and TRBJ2-2, with 8 bases aligning to TRBD2. Germline CDR1 and CDR2: SGHVS and FNYEAQ. The CDR3 runs 19 residues. J was trimmed by 0 bases and V by 5 bases; bases with no gene match: 14.

The DNA of the CDR3 is TGTGCCAGCAGATTTAGTCCGGGACTAGCGGGAAGTTTTTACAATGAGCAGTTCTTC. This encodes CASRFSPGLAGSFYNEQFF. This rearrangement joins TRBV27 to TRBJ2-1; 13 bases are shared with TRBD2. From germline, CDR1 is MNHEY and CDR2 SMNVEV (reference sequence). The CDR3 has 19 residues. V lost 6 bases and J lost 4; bases outside the gene matches: 15.

J is TRBJ2-6 and V is TRBV29-1; TRBD1 is a possible D gene (6 bases). Trimming left V 5 bases short and J 0 bases short, with 14 bases between. CDR1 is SQVTM, CDR2 ANQGSEA, per germline. This CDR3 comprises 16 residues. This chain's CDR3 is CSVQSQGSSGANVLTF. CDR3 in DNA: TGCAGCGTTCAGTCTCAGGGGAGCTCTGGGGCCAACGTCCTGACTTTC.

The chain employs TRBV6-5 and TRBJ2-5; D gene uncertain. Trimming removed 0 bases from V and 2 bases from J, with 7 bases in between. This CDR3 comprises 14 residues. Germline CDR1 reads MNHEY; CDR2 reads SVGAGI. The DNA for the CDR3 is TGTGCCAGCAGTTACTCGTACAATCAAGAGACCCAGTACTTC. Translating it yields CASSYSYNQETQYF.

A single count supports this clone. The J gene is TRBJ2-3, the V gene TRBV9; D gene unclear. The V gene's germline CDR1 is SGDLS and CDR2 YYNGEE. Trimming shortened V by 2 bases and J by 1 base, and 11 bases separated the two germline ends. CDR3 length equals 15 residues. As DNA, the CDR3 is TGTGCCAGCAGCGTGCGAGGCGGTGGCACAGATACGCAGTATTTT. Residues: CASSVRGGGTDTQYF.

This clone appeared a few times. This sequence joins TRBV14 and TRBJ1-2; perhaps TRBD1 as D (5 bases). In germline, CDR1 is SGHDN, CDR2 FVKESK. V gave up 2 bases and J gave up 7 bases, with 8 bases separating them. This CDR3 has 12 residues. Written as DNA, the CDR3 is TGTGCCAGCAGCCAACAGGGAGGTGGCTACACCTTC. Its protein product is CASSQQGGGYTF.

J is TRBJ1-5 and V is TRBV5-1, with a tentative D call TRBD1 (5 bases). Trimming took 2 bases from V and 0 from J, leaving 9 bases between them. Per the germline V gene, CDR1 is SGHRS and CDR2 is YFSETQ. This CDR3 contains 15 residues. The CDR3 region has the DNA TGCGCCAGCAGCTTTTCAGGGCGTAGCAATCAGCCCCAGCATTTT. Amino acid sequence: CASSFSGRSNQPQHF.

V is TRBV29-1 and J is TRBJ1-1, with unresolved D. The CDR3 is made up of 14 amino acids. The germline gives CDR1 SQVTM, CDR2 ANQGSEA. Trimming took 7 bases from V and 2 from J, leaving 17 bases between them. CDR3 DNA sequence: TGCAGCGCCACGACACGAATCTTAAACACTGAAGCTTTCTTT. Its translation is CSATTRILNTEAFF.

The rearrangement uses TRBV10-3 and TRBJ1-5; TRBD1 aligns across 8 bases. CDR1 is ENHRY, CDR2 SYGVKD, per germline. The V gene end was trimmed by 3 bases and the J gene end by 7 bases; junction bases not matched to a gene: 5. The CDR3 contains 14 residues. CDR3 residues: CAISDSGGLQPQHF. The CDR3 DNA sequence: TGTGCCATCAGTGACTCAGGGGGCTTGCAGCCCCAGCATTTT.

This clone was counted a few times. The genes are TRBV10-3 and TRBJ2-1; D possibly corresponds to TRBD2 (5 bases). This CDR3 is built from 14 residues. Germline CDR1 is ENHRY and CDR2 is SYGVKD. V was shortened by 7 bases and J by 0 bases, with 10 bases between the two germline ends. CDR3 DNA sequence: TGTGCCATCACCGGGGATAGCTCCTACAATGAGCAGTTCTTC. Protein sequence: CAITGDSSYNEQFF.

The rearrangement links TRBV19 to TRBJ1-2, with a tentative D call TRBD1 (5 bases). The CDR3 sequence is 13 residues long. Per the germline V gene, CDR1 is LNHDA and CDR2 is SQIVND (reference sequence). V was clipped by 6 bases and J by 2 bases, with 10 bases between them. CDR3 in amino acids: CASSQGENYGYTF. CDR3 DNA: TGTGCCAGTAGCCAGGGTGAGAACTATGGCTACACCTTC.

The chain joins TRBV13 to TRBJ2-7; 8 bases line up with TRBD2. Germline lookup yields CDR1 PRHDT and CDR2 FYEKMQ (reference sequence). J gave up 6 bases and V 1 base, and 8 bases lay outside the gene matches. This CDR3 has 15 amino acids. DNA for the CDR3: TGTGCCAGCAGCTTAGAGTTTGCGGGAGGAGGCGAGCAGTACTTC. This encodes CASSLEFAGGGEQYF.